This is a list of T cell receptor beta chains from one sample in a study of response to subunit inactivated influenza vaccine. TCRdb re-analysed the RT-PCR reads in MiXCR, keeping a single row per CDR3 protein. The sample gives around 760,000 distinct CDR3 sequences, approximately 13% of which show up once; 6.5% to 8.5% is in the top ten. The specimen was PBMCs from blood, collected less than 15 days before vaccination. All receptors come from a man in his fifties who received an inactivated influenza vaccine. CDR3s include the opening cysteine and the closing phenylalanine or tryptophan. D genes are given only for firm matches. Clone size is shown for a subset of rows, as once, few, many or a class of expanded clone.

d_call: TRBD2; j_call: TRBJ2-1; v_call: TRBV7-9; clone_size: few; cdr3_aa: CASSVKILAEQFF; cdr3_nt: TGTGCCAGCAGCGTTAAAATACTAGCGGAGCAGTTCTTC
d_call: TRBD2; j_call: TRBJ2-3; v_call: TRBV20-1; clone_size: -; cdr3_aa: CSALAEMPDTQYF; cdr3_nt: TGCAGTGCCCTAGCGGAGATGCCAGATACGCAGTATTTT
d_call: -; j_call: TRBJ2-3; v_call: TRBV5-1; clone_size: -; cdr3_aa: CASSLIQIPTDTQYF; cdr3_nt: TGCGCCAGCAGCTTGATTCAAATCCCCACAGATACGCAGTATTTT
d_call: -; j_call: TRBJ2-3; v_call: TRBV11-3; clone_size: -; cdr3_aa: CASSKTRTDTQYF; cdr3_nt: TGTGCCAGCAGCAAGACCCGCACAGATACGCAGTATTTT
d_call: -; j_call: TRBJ2-1; v_call: TRBV11-2; clone_size: few; cdr3_aa: CASSSRPITGWAYNEQFF; cdr3_nt: TGTGCCAGCAGCTCCCGCCCCATTACAGGGTGGGCCTACAATGAGCAGTTCTTC
d_call: TRBD2; j_call: TRBJ2-7; v_call: TRBV12-3/TRBV12-4; clone_size: -; cdr3_aa: CASTKTSGVYEQYF; cdr3_nt: TGTGCCAGCACTAAGACTAGCGGTGTCTACGAGCAGTACTTC
d_call: -; j_call: TRBJ2-7; v_call: TRBV30; clone_size: few; cdr3_aa: CAWSVRSAGLAYEQYF; cdr3_nt: TGTGCCTGGAGTGTACGTAGTGCAGGGCTAGCCTACGAGCAGTACTTC
d_call: TRBD2; j_call: TRBJ2-1; v_call: TRBV20-1; clone_size: -; cdr3_aa: CSASSGGRAWNEQFF; cdr3_nt: TGCAGTGCTTCTAGCGGGGGCAGGGCGTGGAATGAGCAGTTCTTC
d_call: -; j_call: TRBJ2-7; v_call: TRBV4-1; clone_size: -; cdr3_aa: CASSLNREQYF; cdr3_nt: TGCGCCAGCAGCCTAAACAGGGAGCAGTACTTC
d_call: -; j_call: TRBJ2-7; v_call: TRBV10-3; clone_size: many; cdr3_aa: CAIGTASSYEQYF; cdr3_nt: TGTGCCATCGGGACGGCGAGCTCCTACGAGCAGTACTTC
d_call: TRBD2; j_call: TRBJ2-1; v_call: TRBV7-8; clone_size: -; cdr3_aa: CASSLGFSGRAAYNEQFF; cdr3_nt: TGTGCCAGCAGCTTAGGGTTTAGCGGGAGGGCCGCCTACAATGAGCAGTTCTTC
d_call: -; j_call: TRBJ2-7; v_call: TRBV12-3/TRBV12-4; clone_size: many; cdr3_aa: CASSFYHPYEQYF; cdr3_nt: TGTGCCAGCAGTTTCTATCATCCCTACGAGCAGTACTTC
d_call: -; j_call: TRBJ1-1; v_call: TRBV5-1; clone_size: -; cdr3_aa: CASSIDGLNTEAFF; cdr3_nt: TGCGCCAGCAGCATAGACGGATTGAACACTGAAGCTTTCTTT
d_call: -; j_call: TRBJ2-2; v_call: TRBV7-8; clone_size: -; cdr3_aa: CASSFSRAPPMGELFF; cdr3_nt: TGTGCCAGCAGCTTCTCCCGGGCACCTCCGATGGGGGAGCTGTTTTTT
d_call: -; j_call: TRBJ2-7; v_call: TRBV2; clone_size: many; cdr3_aa: CASASYEQYF; cdr3_nt: TGTGCCAGCGCAAGTTACGAGCAGTACTTC
d_call: -; j_call: TRBJ1-1; v_call: TRBV5-6; clone_size: -; cdr3_aa: CASSFWGGPTEAFF; cdr3_nt: TGTGCCAGCAGCTTTTGGGGGGGACCAACTGAAGCTTTCTTT
d_call: -; j_call: TRBJ2-1; v_call: TRBV12-5; clone_size: -; cdr3_aa: CASGLVQGMGRQNEQFF; cdr3_nt: TGTGCTAGTGGTTTAGTACAGGGAATGGGCCGGCAGAATGAGCAGTTCTTC
d_call: -; j_call: TRBJ2-5; v_call: TRBV29-1; clone_size: many; cdr3_aa: CSGVGRFQETQYF; cdr3_nt: TGCAGCGGGGTGGGGCGATTCCAAGAGACCCAGTACTTC
d_call: TRBD1; j_call: TRBJ2-2; v_call: TRBV10-3; clone_size: -; cdr3_aa: CAISAPSGGNTGELFF; cdr3_nt: TGTGCCATCAGTGCCCCCTCAGGGGGCAACACCGGGGAGCTGTTTTTT
d_call: TRBD2; j_call: TRBJ2-7; v_call: TRBV7-6; clone_size: few; cdr3_aa: CASSRGLAGINEQYF; cdr3_nt: TGTGCCAGCAGTCGAGGACTAGCGGGGATCAACGAGCAGTACTTC
d_call: -; j_call: TRBJ2-1; v_call: TRBV18; clone_size: -; cdr3_aa: CASSPGRELINEQFF; cdr3_nt: TGTGCCAGCTCACCTGGGCGGGAACTTATCAATGAGCAGTTCTTC
d_call: -; j_call: TRBJ2-2; v_call: TRBV20-1; clone_size: few; cdr3_aa: CSARVGGSNTGELFF; cdr3_nt: TGCAGTGCTAGAGTGGGCGGGTCGAACACCGGGGAGCTGTTTTTT
d_call: -; j_call: TRBJ1-2; v_call: TRBV30; clone_size: few; cdr3_aa: CACPPGRGYTNYGYTF; cdr3_nt: TGTGCCTGCCCCCCAGGACGCGGATATACTAACTATGGCTACACCTTC
d_call: -; j_call: TRBJ2-2; v_call: TRBV5-1; clone_size: -; cdr3_aa: CASSLATGRELFF; cdr3_nt: TGCGCCAGCAGCTTGGCCACAGGGAGAGAGCTGTTTTTT
d_call: TRBD2; j_call: TRBJ2-5; v_call: TRBV6-5; clone_size: -; cdr3_aa: CASSLRGAQYF; cdr3_nt: TGTGCCAGCAGTCTCCGGGGGGCCCAGTACTTC
d_call: TRBD2; j_call: TRBJ2-7; v_call: TRBV29-1; clone_size: many; cdr3_aa: CSVVTRLALLPEQYF; cdr3_nt: TGCAGCGTCGTTACACGACTAGCGCTTCTTCCCGAGCAGTACTTC
d_call: -; j_call: TRBJ2-7; v_call: TRBV7-9; clone_size: -; cdr3_aa: CASSLYRDLGYEQYF; cdr3_nt: TGTGCCAGCAGTTTATACAGGGATTTAGGCTACGAGCAGTACTTC
d_call: -; j_call: TRBJ2-2; v_call: TRBV12-3/TRBV12-4; clone_size: few; cdr3_aa: CASTPMAGELFF; cdr3_nt: TGTGCCAGCACGCCCATGGCCGGGGAGCTGTTTTTT
d_call: -; j_call: TRBJ2-7; v_call: TRBV20-1; clone_size: many; cdr3_aa: CSHRPKSYEQYF; cdr3_nt: TGCAGCCATCGGCCGAAATCCTACGAGCAGTACTTC
d_call: TRBD1; j_call: TRBJ1-4; v_call: TRBV20-1; clone_size: many; cdr3_aa: CSARLGQGNEKLFF; cdr3_nt: TGCAGTGCTAGACTCGGACAGGGTAATGAAAAACTGTTTTTT
d_call: -; j_call: TRBJ2-7; v_call: TRBV21-1; clone_size: -; cdr3_aa: CASSKEAREGLYAYEQYF; cdr3_nt: TGTGCCAGCAGCAAAGAAGCGCGGGAGGGGCTTTACGCCTACGAGCAGTACTTC
d_call: -; j_call: TRBJ1-2; v_call: TRBV18; clone_size: few; cdr3_aa: CASSPYQDGRYGYTF; cdr3_nt: TGTGCCAGCTCACCATACCAGGACGGGCGCTATGGCTACACCTTC
d_call: -; j_call: TRBJ2-7; v_call: TRBV28; clone_size: -; cdr3_aa: CASSLQRREQYF; cdr3_nt: TGTGCCAGCAGTTTACAGCGTAGGGAGCAGTACTTC
d_call: TRBD2; j_call: TRBJ2-1; v_call: TRBV12-3/TRBV12-4; clone_size: many; cdr3_aa: CASRKTSGDDEQFF; cdr3_nt: TGTGCCAGCAGAAAAACTAGCGGGGACGATGAGCAGTTCTTC
d_call: TRBD2; j_call: TRBJ2-2; v_call: TRBV11-1; clone_size: few; cdr3_aa: CASSKGGLAGANTGELFF; cdr3_nt: TGTGCCAGCAGCAAAGGGGGACTAGCGGGCGCGAACACCGGGGAGCTGTTTTTT
d_call: TRBD1; j_call: TRBJ1-2; v_call: TRBV25-1; clone_size: few; cdr3_aa: CASSPGDRGGYTF; cdr3_nt: TGTGCCAGCAGTCCAGGGGACAGGGGTGGCTACACCTTC
d_call: -; j_call: TRBJ1-2; v_call: TRBV7-8; clone_size: -; cdr3_aa: CASREHQNYGYTF; cdr3_nt: TGTGCCAGCAGAGAACACCAAAACTATGGCTACACCTTC
d_call: -; j_call: TRBJ1-1; v_call: TRBV7-9; clone_size: -; cdr3_aa: CASSPRVRRNTEAFF; cdr3_nt: TGTGCCAGCAGCCCTCGGGTCCGGAGGAACACTGAAGCTTTCTTT
d_call: TRBD2; j_call: TRBJ2-3; v_call: TRBV6-5; clone_size: few; cdr3_aa: CASSYSASGSGATDTQYF; cdr3_nt: TGTGCCAGCAGTTACTCCGCTAGCGGGAGTGGTGCCACAGATACGCAGTATTTT
d_call: -; j_call: TRBJ2-5; v_call: TRBV9; clone_size: few; cdr3_aa: CASSVATMWGETQYF; cdr3_nt: TGTGCCAGCAGCGTAGCTACGATGTGGGGAGAGACCCAGTACTTC
d_call: -; j_call: TRBJ2-7; v_call: TRBV7-2; clone_size: few; cdr3_aa: CASAGGGGRNEQYF; cdr3_nt: TGTGCCAGCGCGGGCGGAGGGGGGCGGAACGAGCAGTACTTC
d_call: TRBD2; j_call: TRBJ2-7; v_call: TRBV10-3; clone_size: -; cdr3_aa: CAISPSGLAYYEQYF; cdr3_nt: TGTGCCATCAGCCCATCGGGACTAGCCTACTACGAGCAGTACTTC
d_call: TRBD1; j_call: TRBJ1-6; v_call: TRBV27; clone_size: few; cdr3_aa: CASSHRDRWDSPLHF; cdr3_nt: TGTGCCAGCAGTCACCGGGACAGATGGGACTCACCCCTCCACTTT
d_call: TRBD2; j_call: TRBJ2-1; v_call: TRBV5-4; clone_size: -; cdr3_aa: CASSSTPGTRGSYNEQFF; cdr3_nt: TGTGCCAGCAGCTCAACACCTGGGACTAGGGGCTCCTACAATGAGCAGTTCTTC
d_call: -; j_call: TRBJ1-4; v_call: TRBV4-2; clone_size: many; cdr3_aa: CASSAGPLNEKLFF; cdr3_nt: TGTGCCAGCAGCGCAGGGCCCCTTAATGAAAAACTGTTTTTT
d_call: -; j_call: TRBJ2-7; v_call: TRBV12-3/TRBV12-4; clone_size: many; cdr3_aa: CASSFRGDSFYEQYF; cdr3_nt: TGTGCCAGCAGCTTCCGCGGAGACAGCTTCTACGAGCAGTACTTC
d_call: TRBD1; j_call: TRBJ2-7; v_call: TRBV11-2; clone_size: -; cdr3_aa: CASSLDRLVYEQYF; cdr3_nt: TGTGCCAGCAGCTTGGACAGGTTGGTCTACGAGCAGTACTTC
d_call: -; j_call: TRBJ2-1; v_call: TRBV20-1; clone_size: few; cdr3_aa: CSAMVRTYNEQFF; cdr3_nt: TGCAGTGCTATGGTCAGGACCTACAATGAGCAGTTCTTC
d_call: TRBD1; j_call: TRBJ1-6; v_call: TRBV19; clone_size: -; cdr3_aa: CASRGPDRGNSPLHF; cdr3_nt: TGTGCCAGTAGGGGTCCGGACAGGGGTAATTCACCCCTCCACTTT
d_call: -; j_call: TRBJ2-1; v_call: TRBV21-1; clone_size: -; cdr3_aa: CASSHSLLGGPSNEQFF; cdr3_nt: TGTGCCAGCAGCCATTCCCTCCTTGGCGGGCCGAGCAATGAGCAGTTCTTC
d_call: -; j_call: TRBJ2-7; v_call: TRBV20-1; clone_size: few; cdr3_aa: CSARGTPFYEQYF; cdr3_nt: TGCAGTGCTAGGGGGACTCCTTTCTACGAGCAGTACTTC
d_call: TRBD2; j_call: TRBJ2-3; v_call: TRBV27; clone_size: -; cdr3_aa: CASSLGTRGDTQYF; cdr3_nt: TGTGCCAGTAGTCTCGGGACTAGAGGAGATACGCAGTATTTT
d_call: -; j_call: TRBJ2-7; v_call: TRBV28; clone_size: few; cdr3_aa: CASSTGTYLYGQYF; cdr3_nt: TGTGCCAGCAGTACCGGGACTTACCTATACGGGCAGTACTTC
d_call: -; j_call: TRBJ1-5; v_call: TRBV20-1; clone_size: -; cdr3_aa: CSARRLYSNQPQHF; cdr3_nt: TGCAGTGCTAGAAGGCTGTATAGCAATCAGCCCCAGCATTTT
d_call: -; j_call: TRBJ1-3; v_call: TRBV4-2; clone_size: many; cdr3_aa: CASSPETVSGNTIYF; cdr3_nt: TGTGCCAGCAGCCCTGAGACAGTCTCTGGAAACACCATATATTTT